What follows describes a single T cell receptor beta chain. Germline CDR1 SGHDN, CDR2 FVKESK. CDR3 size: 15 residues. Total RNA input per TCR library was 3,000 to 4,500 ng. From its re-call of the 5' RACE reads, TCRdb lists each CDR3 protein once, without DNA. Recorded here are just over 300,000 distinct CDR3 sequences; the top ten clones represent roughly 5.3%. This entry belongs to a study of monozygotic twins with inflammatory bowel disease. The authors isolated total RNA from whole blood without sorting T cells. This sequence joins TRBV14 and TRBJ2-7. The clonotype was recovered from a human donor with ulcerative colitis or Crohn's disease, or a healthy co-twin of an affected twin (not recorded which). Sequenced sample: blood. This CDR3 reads CASSQDRSRYYEQYF.